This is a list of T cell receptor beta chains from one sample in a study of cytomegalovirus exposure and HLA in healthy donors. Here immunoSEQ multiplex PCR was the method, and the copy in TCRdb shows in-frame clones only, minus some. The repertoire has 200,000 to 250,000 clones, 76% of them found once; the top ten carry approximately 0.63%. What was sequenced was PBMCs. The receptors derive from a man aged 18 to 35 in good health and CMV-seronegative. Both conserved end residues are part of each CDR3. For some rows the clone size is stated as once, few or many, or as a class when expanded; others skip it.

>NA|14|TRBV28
CAISTYTAGNTIYF
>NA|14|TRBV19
CASSIDRGTYEQYF
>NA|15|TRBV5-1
CASSLEGGWTGELFF
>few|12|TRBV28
CASRGTRNEQYF
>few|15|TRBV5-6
CASSYMTGNQETQYF
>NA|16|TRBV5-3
CARSFGGANSGNTIYF
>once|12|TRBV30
CAWSSGTTEQFF
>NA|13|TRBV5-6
CASSLRGRETQYF
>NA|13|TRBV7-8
CASSLALEREQFF
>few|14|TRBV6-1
CASSEWTGGLEQYF
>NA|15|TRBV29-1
CGTKGAMGTTDTQYF
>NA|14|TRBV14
CASRITGNTDTQYF
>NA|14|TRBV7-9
CASSFGQGGDTQYF
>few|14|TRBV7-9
CASSRHQENTEAFF
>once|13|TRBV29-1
CSVIAVVGQPQHF
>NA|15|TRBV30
CAWSLEGRRVNTQYF
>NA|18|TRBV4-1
CASSHLRTRGPRNYEQYF
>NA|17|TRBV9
CASSTGQGASGANVLTF
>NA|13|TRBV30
CAWDWSSGNTIYF
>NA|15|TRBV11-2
CASSLVGGGSYEQYF
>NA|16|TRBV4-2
CASSGRQGVSYNEQFF
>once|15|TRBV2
CASSDVGQTNTEAFF
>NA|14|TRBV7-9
CASSLQGMNTEAFF
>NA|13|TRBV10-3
CAISRDRGDEQFF
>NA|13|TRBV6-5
CASSSVTGTGYTF
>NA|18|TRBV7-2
CASSSGLAGGTGEETQYF
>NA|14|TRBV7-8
CASSFEGFNEKLFF